This T cell receptor beta chain was documented in a study of cytomegalovirus exposure and HLA in healthy donors. Of note for this clone: Its antigen is not known.

This CDR3 spans 12 amino acids. CDR1 SGHAT and CDR2 FQNNGV come from the germline V gene. The ends were cut back, 5 bases at V and 12 bases at J, with 14 bases in the middle. The protocol was immunoSEQ multiplex PCR, while the TCRdb copy is restricted to in-frame clones and leaves out a portion. This sample has about 120,000 clones; 70% to 90% occur once, and the top ten carry approximately 2.3%. Study observations and caveats: The study listed roughly 160 cytomegalovirus-associated TCR beta chains.

The rearrangement joins TRBV11-2 to TRBJ1-5; D is perhaps TRBD1 (6 bases). The TCR sequence derives from a woman between 25 and 40 years old in good health and CMV-seronegative. The sample was PBMCs. The CDR3 is CASSRGGDSQHF. The CDR3, as DNA: TGTGCCAGCAGCCGAGGGGGAGACAGCCAGCATTTT.